This T cell receptor (beta chain) stems from a study of CXCR3-negative and CXCR3-positive naive CD8 T cells. CD45RO-CCR7+CD27+CD95- cells counted as naive CD8+ T cells. Findings of the study overall: Relative to CXCR3-negative naive cells, CXCR3-positive naive cells had more hydrophobic TRB CDR3s. Comparably high diversity was seen in both naive subsets, and much lower diversity in memory CD8+ cells. Across naive subsets, surface CD5 expression was comparable, and TCR strength was inferred from properties of the TRB CDR3. Researchers reported similar TRBV-TRBJ usage in naive CXCR3-negative and CXCR3-positive cells, though memory differed.

About this clonotype: Its antigen is not known.

Via 5' RACE with UMI labels, TRB cDNA libraries were prepared. Each CDR3 protein gets one entry in TCRdb, which reprocessed the 5' RACE reads and gives no DNA. The sample shows some 120,000 distinct CDR3 sequences, and under 0.75% sits with its ten largest clones. Sequenced: naive CXCR3+ CD8+ T cells from blood. Sample subset: CD45RO-CCR7+CD27+CD95- naive CD8+ T cells expressing CXCR3 (TNR3+). The receptor comes from a human donor in good health. Some clones in this sample may be carry-over from other donors' samples.

CDR3: CASSFWGPEQFF. The V gene is TRBV28, the J gene TRBJ2-1; the TCRdb D gene call, TRBD1, has no DNA to confirm it. Germline CDR1 and CDR2: MDHEN and SYDVKM. The CDR3 is 12 residues long. The full variable domain, with the rest looked up from reference TRBV28 and TRBJ2-1, is DVKVTQSSRYLVKRTGEKVFLECVQDMDHENMFWYRQDPGLGLRLIYFSYDVKMKEKGDIPEGYSVSREKKERFSLILESASTNQTSMYLCASSFWGPEQFFGPGTRLTVL.